Below are 27 T cell receptor beta chains sequenced from a single sample in a study of identical twins' blood T cells. One entry per CDR3 protein, called by TCRdb with MiXCR from the 5' RACE reads. This sample carries roughly 340,000 distinct CDR3 sequences, over 25% of them seen once, and the ten largest clones take about 6%. The sample was PBMCs. The receptors were sampled from a woman aged 18-49 years in good health.

This chain joins TRBV27 and TRBJ1-5; D is ambiguous. The germline V gene encodes CDR1 MNHEY and CDR2 SMNVEV (reference sequence). The CDR3 has 14 amino acids. Trimming cost V 6 bases and J 0 bases, with 9 bases left between them. CDR3 DNA: TGTGCCAGCAGGAGATTAGATAGCAATCAGCCCCAGCATTTT. Its protein is CASRRLDSNQPQHF.

This clonotype appeared a few times. The CDR3 ends on some other residue instead of the conserved phenylalanine or tryptophan, so this is likely a read error. The rearrangement uses TRBV9 and TRBJ2-1, with D uncertain. The CDR3 is made up of 13 amino acids. V dropped 0 bases and J dropped 8 bases, with 9 bases sitting between them. CDR1 and CDR2 (germline): SGDLS, YYNGEE. The CDR3 bases are TGTGCCAGCAGCGTAGGGGCCCAGGATGAGCAGTTCGTC. This sequence encodes CASSVGAQDEQFV.

The V call is TRBV20-1, the J call TRBJ2-7, with TRBD2 identical over 14 bases. V was pared by 5 bases and J by 1 base, with 1 base of the junction left unmatched. Germline loops: CDR1 DFQATT, CDR2 SNEGSKA (reference sequence). This CDR3 spans 14 amino acids. Written as DNA, the CDR3 is TGCAGTGCTCGACTAGCGGGAGGGTCCTACGAGCAGTACTTC. Protein: CSARLAGGSYEQYF.

This clonotype was counted only a few times. J is TRBJ2-3 and V is TRBV29-1; TRBD1 is a possible D gene (6 bases). CDR3 length equals 13 residues. V lost 7 bases, J lost 5 bases, and 16 bases lay in between. The germline V gene encodes CDR1 SQVTM and CDR2 ANQGSEA. The DNA of the CDR3 is TGCAGCGGGAAGCTAGGGGGTCTAGATACGCAGTATTTT. As protein: CSGKLGGLDTQYF.

This clonotype was picked up a small number of times. This clone may be a read error of a much larger clone one base away. This chain joins TRBV28 and TRBJ1-3; D unclear. The CDR3 extends over 14 amino acids. The germline V gene encodes CDR1 MDHEN and CDR2 SYDVKM. Trimming cost V 6 bases and J 0 bases, with 9 bases left between them. The CDR3 here is CASSSGISGNTIYF. The CDR3 region has the DNA TGTGCCAGCAGCTCAGGAATCTCTGGAAACACCATATATTTT.

The rearrangement links TRBV12-3 or TRBV12-4 to TRBJ1-1; D is uncertain. The CDR3 totals 12 residues. Between the trimmed V and J ends, which lost 4 bases and 6 bases, there was a span of 9 bases. Here the CDR3 reads CASSSFRAEAFF. CDR3 DNA sequence: TGTGCCAGCAGTTCCTTCCGGGCTGAAGCTTTCTTT.

This clonotype has just a few counts. The chain carries TRBV19 and TRBJ1-4; no clear D gene. Per the germline V gene, CDR1 is LNHDA and CDR2 is SQIVND (reference sequence). V lost 2 bases and J lost 6, with 13 bases in between. The CDR3 is 15 residues long. The CDR3 is CASSIQLGSYEKLFF. CDR3 DNA sequence: TGTGCCAGTAGTATACAACTTGGGAGTTATGAAAAACTGTTTTTT.

Written as DNA, the CDR3 is TGCAGTGCTAGAGATGTAGCCAATCAGCCCCAGCATTTT. Protein: CSARDVANQPQHF. V and J are TRBV20-1 and TRBJ1-5; no definite D call. This CDR3 region has 13 residues. V was cut by 0 bases and J by 3 bases, with 6 bases left in between. The germline V gene has CDR1 DFQATT and CDR2 SNEGSKA (reference sequence).

V and J are TRBV5-1 and TRBJ1-1; D gene unclear. This CDR3 region has 14 residues. Germline CDR1 reads SGHRS; CDR2 reads YFSETQ. V gave up 0 bases and J gave up 3 bases, with 9 bases separating them. The CDR3 nucleotides read TGCGCCAGCAGCTTGGACTCCTTTGACACTGAAGCTTTCTTT. Amino acid sequence: CASSLDSFDTEAFF.

The chain joins TRBV4-2 to TRBJ2-1, with unresolved D. The CDR3 covers 12 residues. CDR1 and CDR2 from the germline V gene are LGHNA and YNFKEQ. V was clipped by 6 bases and J by 9 bases, with 12 bases between them. The CDR3: CASSPSDFEQFF. The CDR3 DNA sequence: TGTGCCAGCAGTCCCAGCGACTTTGAGCAGTTCTTC.

This clonotype was seen more than once but under ten times. The gene calls are TRBV12-3 or TRBV12-4 and TRBJ2-5; no firm D call. V was pared by 6 bases and J by 3 bases, with 5 bases between. The CDR3 loop spans 11 amino acids. This CDR3 reads CASSIEETQYF. Written as DNA, the CDR3 is TGTGCCAGCAGCATCGAAGAGACCCAGTACTTC.

This chain uses TRBV6-6 with TRBJ1-3; a possible D gene is TRBD1 (5 bases). V was cut by 6 bases and J by 0 bases, with 12 bases left in between. The CDR3 is 15 residues long. Germline values: CDR1 MNHNY, CDR2 SVGAGI (reference sequence). CDR3 DNA sequence: TGTGCCAGCAGAGCGGGGCTCATCTCTGGAAACACCATATATTTT. Amino acid sequence: CASRAGLISGNTIYF.

The chain couples TRBV11-2 to TRBJ1-4; tentative D call: TRBD1 (6 bases). The CDR3 is 15 residues long. Germline V gene data show CDR1 as SGHAT and CDR2 as FQNNGV. Trimming shortened V by 6 bases and J by 5 bases, and 16 bases separated the two germline ends. CDR3 nucleotide sequence: TGTGCCAGCAGGATACCGGGGGACACAAATGAAAAACTGTTTTTT. Its translation: CASRIPGDTNEKLFF. The full variable domain, its missing parts supplied by reference TRBV11-2 and TRBJ1-4, is EAGVAQSPRYKIIEKRQSVAFWCNPISGHATLYWYQQILGQGPKLLIQFQNNGVVDDSQLPKDRFSAERLKGVDSTLKIQPAKLEDSAVYLCASRIPGDTNEKLFFGSGTQLSVL.

In the case of this clonotype: An end of the junction differs from the germline gene, which may be a read error. The V and J genes are TRBV20-1 and TRBJ2-2, with TRBD1 identical over 7 bases. The CDR3 length is 15 residues. Germline V gives CDR1 DFQATT, CDR2 SNEGSKA (reference sequence). CDR3 nucleotides: TGCAGTACTAGAGTGGGGACAGCTAACACCGGGGAGCTGTTTTTT. Amino acids: CSTRVGTANTGELFF.

The chain couples TRBV30 to TRBJ1-1, with D tentatively TRBD1 (5 bases). V was clipped by 3 bases and J by 9 bases, with 11 bases between them. Germline lookup yields CDR1 GTSNPN and CDR2 SVGIG (reference sequence). This CDR3 has 11 residues. This chain's CDR3 is CAWRSTAKAFF. In DNA form, the CDR3 reads TGTGCCTGGAGATCGACAGCCAAAGCTTTCTTT.

The J gene is TRBJ1-2, the V gene TRBV20-1; unclear D gene. This CDR3 has 15 amino acids. In germline, CDR1 is DFQATT, CDR2 SNEGSKA (reference sequence). V shed 6 bases and J shed 0 bases, with 17 bases lying between them. In DNA form, the CDR3 reads TGCAGTGCCATAAAGCCCCTCTCCTCTAACTATGGCTACACCTTC. This encodes CSAIKPLSSNYGYTF.

The J gene is TRBJ2-1, the V gene TRBV20-1, with D possibly being TRBD2 (6 bases). Trimming removed 2 bases from V and 10 bases from J, with 24 bases in between. The CDR3 extends over 16 amino acids. CDR1 is DFQATT and CDR2 is SNEGSKA in the germline V gene (reference sequence). The CDR3 nucleotides read TGCAGTGCTAGACAAATCGGGAGTTACAGTATGGTAGAGCAGTTCTTC. This sequence encodes CSARQIGSYSMVEQFF.

In its sample, this clonotype was seen a few times. This chain joins TRBV5-1 and TRBJ2-3; 7 bases align to TRBD2. CDR3 length: 16 residues. V was pared by 0 bases and J by 6 bases, with 10 bases of the junction left unmatched. The germline CDR1 and CDR2 sequences are SGHRS and YFSETQ. The chain's CDR3 is CASSLVEAGVRDTQYF. In nucleotides, the CDR3 is TGCGCCAGCAGCTTGGTCGAGGCGGGAGTGAGGGATACGCAGTATTTT.

V is TRBV11-2 and J is TRBJ2-1; 7 bases fit TRBD1. The germline CDR1 and CDR2 sequences are SGHAT and FQNNGV. Trimming took 1 base from V and 5 from J; bases not matched to a gene: 5. This CDR3 spans 15 amino acids. The chain's CDR3 is CASSLVTGANNEQFF. As DNA, the CDR3 is TGTGCCAGCAGCTTAGTTACAGGGGCCAACAATGAGCAGTTCTTC.

This clonotype was seen many times. V usage is TRBV21-1 and J usage is TRBJ1-1. TRBV21-1 corresponds to a pseudogene. The CDR3 covers 18 residues. CDR3 nucleotides: TGTGCCAGCAGCAAATACCGCACCATTGTTGAAATGAACACTGAAGCTTTCTTT. It codes for CASSKYRTIVEMNTEAFF.

Ten or more counts support this clonotype. The gene calls are TRBV5-1 and TRBJ2-2; tentatively, D is TRBD2 (6 bases). V lost 4 bases and J 4 bases, leaving 17 bases between the germline ends. CDR3 length: 16 amino acids. Germline loops: CDR1 SGHRS, CDR2 YFSETQ. CDR3 amino acids: CASSTTGLSGTGELFF. As DNA, the CDR3 is TGCGCCAGCAGCACAACAGGACTATCGGGCACCGGGGAGCTGTTTTTT.

This clonotype was found a few times. V is TRBV7-2 and J is TRBJ1-3; possible D gene TRBD1, 6 bases. V was trimmed by 5 bases and J by 4 bases, leaving 15 bases between them. Looked up from germline, CDR1 is SGHTA and CDR2 is FQGNSA. This CDR3 contains 15 residues. DNA of the CDR3: TGTGCCAGCAGCCCAAGGACAGTAGCCGGAAACACCATATATTTT. It yields the protein CASSPRTVAGNTIYF. Together with reference TRBV7-2 and TRBJ1-3, the CDR3 gives the full variable domain: GAGVSQSPSNKVTEKGKDVELRCDPISGHTALYWYRQSLGQGLEFLIYFQGNSAPDKSGLPSDRFSAERTGGSVSTLTIQRTQQEDSAVYLCASSPRTVAGNTIYFGEGSWLTVV.

This clonotype has only a few counts. The chain recombines TRBV5-1 with TRBJ1-5, with D possibly TRBD1 on 5 matching bases. CDR1 and CDR2 from the germline V gene are SGHRS and YFSETQ. CDR3 length: 15 amino acids. The V end was cut by 1 base, the J end by 0 bases, with 8 bases between. Here the CDR3 DNA reads TGCGCCAGCAGCTTGTCAGGGAATAGCAATCAGCCCCAGCATTTT. It translates to CASSLSGNSNQPQHF.

This clonotype was recorded a few times. The chain couples TRBV29-1 to TRBJ1-2, with TRBD1 identical over 7 bases. Germline trimming cut 5 bases from V and 3 bases from J; bases unmatched to any gene: 6. The CDR3 sequence is 13 residues long. Germline CDR1 and CDR2: SQVTM and ANQGSEA. CDR3 protein: CSVTPGTDYGYTF. In nucleotides, the CDR3 is TGCAGCGTTACACCCGGGACAGACTATGGCTACACCTTC.

This clonotype was detected a few times. This chain's CDR3 is CASSLAGVLNQPQHF. The DNA for the CDR3 is TGCGCCAGCAGCTTGGCCGGGGTGCTAAATCAGCCCCAGCATTTT. The gene calls are TRBV5-1 and TRBJ1-5; no firm D call. The CDR3 sequence is 15 residues long. Germline CDR1 and CDR2: SGHRS and YFSETQ. The V end was cut by 0 bases, the J end by 4 bases, with 11 bases between.

This clonotype was detected a few times. This rearrangement joins TRBV29-1 to TRBJ2-1; D is tentatively TRBD1 or TRBD2 (5 bases each). V was cut by 4 bases and J by 8 bases, with 15 bases left in between. Germline V gives CDR1 SQVTM, CDR2 ANQGSEA. The CDR3 covers 13 residues. CDR3 protein: CSVVEGRWDEQFF. The CDR3 nucleotides read TGCAGCGTTGTCGAGGGGCGATGGGATGAGCAGTTCTTC.

This clonotype was seen a handful of times. This chain links TRBV27 with TRBJ1-1; D is unclear. The V gene lost 0 bases and the J gene lost 4 bases, with 12 bases spanning the gap. This CDR3 contains 15 residues. The germline CDR1 and CDR2 sequences are MNHEY and SMNVEV (reference sequence). DNA of the CDR3: TGTGCCAGCAGTTTATCGAATGGGCTTAGCACTGAAGCTTTCTTT. It yields the protein CASSLSNGLSTEAFF.